This passage covers 3 T cell receptor beta chains from one sample sequenced in a study of blood T cell repertoires in COVID-19. Clones were read by immunoSEQ multiplex PCR, and TCRdb kept only the in-frame ones, dropping some. The table records 250,000 to 350,000 clones, about 88% of them present only once. Sequenced: peripheral blood. The receptors derive from a woman aged 55-70 years with acute or convalescent COVID-19.

This clone was recorded once. The chain joins TRBV11-2 to TRBJ2-3, with D tentatively TRBD1 (8 bases). This CDR3 is 16 amino acids long. Looked up from germline, CDR1 is SGHAT and CDR2 is FQNNGV. V was cut by 5 bases and J by 4 bases, with 19 bases left in between. The CDR3 sequence is CASSPQGGRVADTQYF. In DNA form, the CDR3 reads TGTGCCAGCAGCCCACAGGGGGGGCGGGTTGCAGATACGCAGTATTTT.

The chain couples TRBV29-1 to TRBJ2-2; 8 positions match TRBD2. Trimming took 7 bases from V and 0 from J; bases not matched to a gene: 10. The CDR3 is 16 amino acids. Germline lookup yields CDR1 SQVTM and CDR2 ANQGSEA. CDR3 protein: CSAGGADRSNTGELFF. The CDR3 bases are TGCAGCGCCGGGGGGGCCGACAGGTCGAACACCGGGGAGCTGTTTTTT.

The V gene is TRBV5-5, the J gene TRBJ2-2; possible D gene TRBD1, 6 bases. The CDR3 has 15 residues. The germline gives CDR1 SGHKS, CDR2 YYEKEE (reference sequence). The V gene lost 0 bases and the J gene lost 4 bases, with 10 bases spanning the gap. The CDR3 coding sequence is TGTGCCAGCAGCTTGGGGACAGCTGGCACCGGGGAGCTGTTTTTT. Amino acids: CASSLGTAGTGELFF.